A single T cell receptor (beta chain) is shown here with its context. The antigen it binds to is not known. No base-level quality is on record; no much larger clone is a single base apart. This entry is derived from a study of cytomegalovirus exposure and HLA in healthy donors (dated by TCRdb to about 2017). For context, the study as a whole: According to an earlier analysis of a few hundred of the donors, about 179 million T cells yielded 117 million unique TCR beta sequences and about 300 Gb of sequence data. An early release covering about 600 HLA-typed donors comprised about 300 gigabases of sequencing data and some 79 million unique TCR sequences. The genetic ancestry cluster associated with self-reported Caucasian donors included 81% of the 398 genotyped donors. The study aimed to test whether cataloging public T cell receptors could reveal signatures of past pathogen exposure. Using immunosequencing, the study profiled T cell repertoires from about 620 subjects and related those repertoires to cytomegalovirus serostatus. Along with the roughly 710-subject first cohort, a separate validation cohort of around 110 different subjects was used. The study combined high-throughput TCR immunosequencing, statistical association of individual TCRs with disease status, and machine learning to predict cytomegalovirus infection status. A later analysis re-examined previously published TCR beta repertoires from more than 550 donors and added high-resolution HLA genotyping to investigate patterns of TCR occurrence. In the later analysis, no new phenotypic data were used to find candidate immune exposures; instead, reliance was placed on TCR beta sequences and their occurrence across donors. An earlier analysis of around 640 of the donors used high-throughput TCR beta sequencing to judge whether each TCR beta V gene segment behaved as functional or pseudogenic. Alongside the repertoire data, information on donor age, sex, ethnicity and CMV serostatus was compiled. A later genetic analysis used genome-wide SNP genotypes for 398 of the 666 donors, treating that subset as a discovery cohort. All discovery cohort repertoires had been generated using a single sequencing platform. Class I and class II HLA loci were covered by the typing at four-digit resolution. Typing coverage differed by locus: A, B, C, DRB1 and DQB1 were typed in roughly 620-640 donors, DQA1 in 522, DPA1 in 600 to 610, and DPB1 in roughly 470. Four to six DR-DQ haplotypes were handled as single units for association and clustering, since linkage in the cohort was strong. Across about 370 genotyped donors of the cohort, an average of roughly 250,000 unique TCR beta nucleotide sequences per donor were sequenced, and roughly 18% of those sequences were non-productive.

Receptors were amplified or captured by the immunoSEQ multiplex PCR assay. A mixture of 60 forward primers for TCR Vbeta segments and 13 reverse primers for TCR Jbeta segments was used in the multiplex PCR. Amplification of the CDR3 region of rearranged TCR beta genes was performed with a multiplex PCR assay on genomic DNA. The amplified TCR beta libraries were sequenced on the Illumina HiSeq System as 87-base-pair reads. The study's own analysis went as follows. In a later analysis, 77 million or so unique TCR beta chains were counted across the approximately 620 repertoires, and about 10 million of these chains were shared by at least two donors. A nearest-neighbor algorithm error-corrected the raw reads and collapsed the reads into unique sequences, merging closely related sequences to remove PCR and sequencing errors. To assign V, D and J gene segments, CDR3 sequences were aligned to IMGT reference sequences. Each retained sequence needed at least a six-nucleotide match to both a V gene segment and a J gene segment. Rearrangements were classified as productive when the CDR3 lacked stop codons and remained in frame with V and J, and all other rearrangements were classified as non-productive. Following IMGT convention, CDR3 was defined as the stretch from the second conserved V-encoded cysteine up to the conserved J-encoded phenylalanine. In an earlier analysis of just under 600 of the donors, sequences lacking an unambiguous match to a single V gene segment were excluded. An earlier analysis of roughly 590 of the donors called V segments functional above 56.7% productive rearrangements and segregating when the between-donor standard deviation exceeded 5%. A statistical classification framework was developed to diagnose cytomegalovirus status using the catalog of TCR beta chain sequences. A later analysis assigned V and J genes by comparing TCR nucleotide sequences with IMGT/GENE-DB human TR gene sequences. Using the TCRdist pipeline, a later analysis assigned CDR3 sequences along with most-parsimonious VDJ recombination scenarios. In a later analysis, each TCR beta chain was defined by its CDR3 amino acid sequence together with its V-gene family, and reads lacking a unique V-gene family were excluded. A later analysis removed several hundred highly shared, low-generation-probability nucleotide sequences to deal with suspected cross-contamination and a sequencing artifact. In a later analysis, a clonal expansion index for each public chain was calculated from normalized within-repertoire ranks of inferred template counts. Generation probabilities in a later analysis came from a VDJ recombination model fitted to out-of-frame rearrangements, and those results were checked against IGoR. A later analysis scored TCR-TCR, TCR-HLA and TCR-CMV co-occurrence with hypergeometric tests, applying a repertoire-size bias correction to TCR pairs. To estimate false discovery rates, a later analysis permuted the HLA or CMV assignments 20 times. A later analysis grouped co-occurring TCRs with DBSCAN, adding TCRdist sequence similarity when clustering within HLA-allele-positive subsets. Repertoires with fewer than 30,000 or more than 120,000 public chains, plus five repertoires with anomalous nucleotide sharing, were excluded from co-occurrence clustering. TCRdb re-hosts the immuneACCESS table, in-frame sequences only. Its copies lack some clones; in the studies checked, an unresolved V gene accounts for under half of them, and the cause for the rest is not known. The D gene and trimming were derived from the DNA, and the V and J assignments and clone size from that table. Present in this sample are about 150,000 clones, roughly 80% of which were seen just once. Of the sample, more than 10% falls within the top ten clones.

Overall results and qualifications from the work: The 87-base-pair reads could not distinguish some IMGT-functional V segments, including TRBV6-2 and TRBV6-3, so those segments were excluded. Only TCR beta chains were sequenced in this cohort, and the absence of alpha or paired-chain data limited detectable features. At a false discovery rate of 0.05, a later analysis linked about 16,000 TCR beta sequences to specific HLA alleles. HLA typing was unavailable for some donors at each locus, so association tests used only the typed subset. Sequencing depth was assumed to be roughly uniform across donors in the presence/absence analyses, though that assumption may not hold. A cluster of highly shared sequence variants was judged likely to represent a technical artifact of the sequencing pipeline. V-gene and J-gene trimming of TCR beta chains was associated with a missense DCLRE1C variant in a later genetic analysis, and the association was replicated in an independent cohort. In vitro tests confirmed that a few of the cytomegalovirus-associated TCR beta chains recognize cytomegalovirus antigens. When HLA alleles, especially DR and DQ, strongly co-occurred, TCR associations were difficult to assign to individual alleles. The study listed around 160 TCR beta chains as associated with cytomegalovirus. Linkage disequilibrium might explain the correlated functional status among segregating V segments, but an unknown experimental factor could not be excluded. Some 15 rarely observed V segments, including chromosome 9 orphons, were excluded from the earlier analysis of a few hundred of the donors because counts were too low. A further reported finding was that TCR beta sequences accurately predicted the HLA-A and HLA-B alleles for most subjects in the first cohort. For the cohort, immune exposure information was limited to CMV serostatus. In a later genetic analysis, fewer N-insertions in productive TCRs were reported among donors in an Asian-associated ancestry cluster than the approximately 710-donor mean. According to a later analysis, TCR association rates differed among HLA loci, with DRB1 alleles showing the most associated TCRs and HLA-C alleles showing the fewest. The authors suggested that the approach could potentially be extended to other disease states and immunological phenotypes. The classifier was reported to diagnose cytomegalovirus status with high specificity and sensitivity in both the original and validation cohorts. In an earlier analysis of some 550 of the donors, most TCR beta V segments were observed in productive rearrangements about 90% or about 30% of the time, broadly matching IMGT annotations. According to a later analysis, parvovirus B19, influenza, CMV and Epstein-Barr virus appeared linked to several top co-occurrence clusters. Most TCR sequences were seen in very few donors, while some public TCRs were found in many individuals. In a later analysis, HLA-associated TCR beta chains were found to be more clonally expanded and to have lower generation probabilities than equally common non-associated chains. A later analysis found that most CMV-associated TCR beta chains appeared HLA-restricted, with HLA associations seemingly driven largely by CMV exposure.

Unmatched junction bases come to 3, with V trimmed by 4 bases and J by 3 bases. CDR1 and CDR2 are read off the germline V gene (reference sequence) as SGHKS and YYEKEE. The CDR3 starts with the cysteine, ends with the phenylalanine, and has 15 residues. CDR3 DNA is the only sequence kept; it has 45 bases, read in frame from the first base. The cohort was made up of approximately 670 healthy bone marrow donors. At the time of sampling, every cohort member was nominally healthy, though immune exposures that went unrecorded were likely present. The donor tested CMV seropositive and was one of the 289 seropositive cohort members. Every donor gave a peripheral blood sample, and the peripheral blood mononuclear cells from that sample were used for TCR beta sequencing. Genomic DNA extraction from the blood cell samples was performed with the Qiagen DNeasy Blood Extraction Kit.

Sequenced material: PBMCs. The V gene is TRBV5-5 and the J gene is TRBJ2-1; 11 bases in the junction line up with TRBD2. The receptor comes from a man aged 40-55 years in good health and CMV-seropositive. The CDR3 region reads CASSPTSGSYNEQFF. The nucleotide sequence is TGTGCCAGCAGCCCAACTAGCGGGAGCTACAATGAGCAGTTCTTC. Where the CDR3 stops, the reference TRBV5-5 and TRBJ2-1 genes take over; the full variable domain is DAGVTQSPTHLIKTRGQQVTLRCSPISGHKSVSWYQQVLGQGPQFIFQYYEKEERGRGNFPDRFSARQFPNYSSELNVNALLLGDSALYLCASSPTSGSYNEQFFGPGTRLTVL.